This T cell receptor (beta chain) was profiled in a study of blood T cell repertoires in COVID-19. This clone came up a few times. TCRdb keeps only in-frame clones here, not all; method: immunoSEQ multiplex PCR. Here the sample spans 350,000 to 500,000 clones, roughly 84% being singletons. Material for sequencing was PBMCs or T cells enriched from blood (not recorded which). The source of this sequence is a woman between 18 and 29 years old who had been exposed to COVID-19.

The CDR3 loop reads CASSLTSGGAEEQYF. CDR3 DNA: TGTGCCAGCAGCTTAACGAGCGGGGGGGCCGAGGAGCAGTACTTC. The V call is TRBV7-6, the J call TRBJ2-7, with 10 bases fitting TRBD2. The CDR3 contains 15 residues. V dropped 2 bases and J dropped 7; count of bases not matched to a gene: 8. CDR1 and CDR2 from the germline V gene are SGHVS and FNYEAQ.